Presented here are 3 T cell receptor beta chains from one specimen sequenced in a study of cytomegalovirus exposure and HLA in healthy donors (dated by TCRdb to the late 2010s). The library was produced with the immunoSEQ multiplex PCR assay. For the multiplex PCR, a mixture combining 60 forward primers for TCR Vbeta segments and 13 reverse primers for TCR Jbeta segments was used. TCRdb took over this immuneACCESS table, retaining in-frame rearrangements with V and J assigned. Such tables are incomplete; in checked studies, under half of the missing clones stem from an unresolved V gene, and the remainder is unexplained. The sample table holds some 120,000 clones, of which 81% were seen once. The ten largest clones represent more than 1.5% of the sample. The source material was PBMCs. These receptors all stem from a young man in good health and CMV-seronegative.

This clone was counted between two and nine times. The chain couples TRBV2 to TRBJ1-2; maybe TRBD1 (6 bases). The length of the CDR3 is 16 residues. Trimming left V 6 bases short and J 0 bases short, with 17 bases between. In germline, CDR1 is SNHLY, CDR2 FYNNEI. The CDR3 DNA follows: TGTGCCAGCAGCGACAGGCTGGGAACTGCTAACTATGGCTACACCTTC. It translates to CASSDRLGTANYGYTF.

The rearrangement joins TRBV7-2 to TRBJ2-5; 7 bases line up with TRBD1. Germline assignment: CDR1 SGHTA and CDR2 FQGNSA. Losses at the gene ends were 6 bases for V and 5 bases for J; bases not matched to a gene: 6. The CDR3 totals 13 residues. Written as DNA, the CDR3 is TGTGCCAGCAGTTTGGACAGGAGGGAGACCCAGTACTTC. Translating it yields CASSLDRRETQYF. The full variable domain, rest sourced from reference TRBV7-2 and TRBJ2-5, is GAGVSQSPSNKVTEKGKDVELRCDPISGHTALYWYRQSLGQGLEFLIYFQGNSAPDKSGLPSDRFSAERTGGSVSTLTIQRTQQEDSAVYLCASSLDRRETQYFGPGTRLLVL.

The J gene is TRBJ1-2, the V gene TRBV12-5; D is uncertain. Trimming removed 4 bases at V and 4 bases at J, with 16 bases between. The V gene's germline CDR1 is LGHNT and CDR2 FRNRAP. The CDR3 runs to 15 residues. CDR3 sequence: CASGWFSLEGYGYTF. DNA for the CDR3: TGTGCTAGTGGTTGGTTCTCTCTGGAGGGCTATGGCTACACCTTC.